A single sample gave rise to the 6 T cell receptor beta chains below, sequenced in a study of blood T cell repertoires in COVID-19. Sequencing used immunoSEQ multiplex PCR; TCRdb keeps in-frame clones, though not all of them. This sample has 110,000 or so clones; roughly nine tenths occur once, and the top ten carry 6% to 9.5%. What was sequenced was peripheral blood. These receptors were obtained from a man aged 65-85 years who had recovered from COVID-19.

The chain joins TRBV6-5 to TRBJ1-6; D might be TRBD1 (6 bases). Germline CDR1 MNHEY, CDR2 SVGAGI. V was cut by 0 bases and J by 6 bases, with 9 bases left in between. This CDR3 region has 15 residues. The CDR3 reads CASSYSTRGNSPLHF. In nucleotides, the CDR3 is TGTGCCAGCAGTTACTCGACCAGGGGTAATTCACCCCTCCACTTT.

The rearrangement uses TRBV5-5 and TRBJ2-5; the match to TRBD1 covers 7 bases. The germline V gene encodes CDR1 SGHKS and CDR2 YYEKEE (reference sequence). The CDR3 has 14 residues. The V gene end was trimmed by 0 bases and the J gene end by 8 bases; junction bases not matched to a gene: 7. CDR3 DNA: TGTGCCAGCAGCTTGGCCTGGGGACAGCGAACCCAGTACTTC. Translated, it gives CASSLAWGQRTQYF.

The chain is built from TRBV28 and TRBJ1-1; D is ambiguous. CDR3 length: 13 residues. The V end lost 3 bases, the J end lost 5 bases, and 10 bases lay between the germline ends. Germline V gene lookup returns CDR1 MDHEN and CDR2 SYDVKM. CDR3 nucleotides: TGTGCCAGCAGTTTGTCACAGAGAACTGAAGCTTTCTTT. Translation gives CASSLSQRTEAFF. The whole variable domain, filled in from reference TRBV28 and TRBJ1-1, reads DVKVTQSSRYLVKRTGEKVFLECVQDMDHENMFWYRQDPGLGLRLIYFSYDVKMKEKGDIPEGYSVSREKKERFSLILESASTNQTSMYLCASSLSQRTEAFFGQGTRLTVV.

The chain has TRBV5-1 and TRBJ1-5; the match to TRBD1 covers 9 bases. Trimming at V came to 4 bases and at J to 0 bases, leaving 2 bases not matched to a gene. Germline V gives CDR1 SGHRS, CDR2 YFSETQ. The CDR3 is made up of 15 amino acids. CDR3 coding DNA: TGCGCCAGCAGCGTGACAGGGGGTAGCAATCAGCCCCAGCATTTT. Translated: CASSVTGGSNQPQHF.

The chain combines TRBV2 with TRBJ2-3, with D unresolved. V was cut by 6 bases and J by 4 bases, with 11 bases left in between. In germline, CDR1 is SNHLY, CDR2 FYNNEI. This CDR3 has 13 residues. The CDR3 sequence is CASRGTVADTQYF. The CDR3 region has the DNA TGTGCCAGCAGAGGAACAGTAGCAGATACGCAGTATTTT.

The genes are TRBV30 and TRBJ2-2, with TRBD1 identical over 10 bases. The CDR3 totals 16 residues. CDR1 and CDR2 (germline): GTSNPN, SVGIG (reference sequence). The V and J ends lost 0 bases and 4 bases, in that order; junction bases with no gene match: 5. The CDR3 sequence: CAWSVGQGRPTGELFF. The DNA for the CDR3 is TGTGCCTGGAGTGTGGGACAGGGGCGCCCCACCGGGGAGCTGTTTTTT.